The table lists the clone carrying this T cell receptor (beta chain) with many counts. The antigen is not known. Template switching with 5'RACE generated the TCR cDNA and added a universal primer site and UMIs. From the 5' RACE reads, TCRdb called clonotypes with MiXCR, one entry per CDR3 protein. The sample contains 68,000 or so distinct CDR3 sequences, roughly 7.3% of which appear only once. The data were taken from a study of T cells after yellow fever vaccination. This CDR3 comprises 11 residues. The germline V and J ends were trimmed by 6 bases and 8 bases, with 8 bases remaining between them. Germline V gene lookup returns CDR1 KGHDR and CDR2 SFDVKD. Whole-study results and caveats: Reappearing after the booster were most of the clones from primary vaccination (less than 97% CD4, approximately 88% CD8). Contaminants from the bulk population, in the form of abundant clonotypes, could be found in FACS-sorted repertoires. A limited proportion of clonotypes was detected within both the CD4 and CD8 compartments.

Sequenced material: CD8+ T cells sorted from PBMCs, taken 15 days after the yellow fever booster vaccination. This clonotype was sampled from a man aged 30 to 39 who received the YFV17D yellow fever vaccine. The chain links TRBV24-1 to TRBJ2-3, with a possible D match to TRBD2 (5 bases). The CDR3 nucleotides read TGTGCCACCAGTTATGGGAGTACGCAGTATTTT. Encoded protein: CATSYGSTQYF.